Sequencing of this TCR beta chain was carried out in a study of blood T cells in healthy people across ages. Next came a second PCR, run for roughly 6 to 11 cycles, which used a sample-barcoded 5' primer along with a J-beta primer mix. TCRdb independently ran MiXCR on the 5' RACE reads; one entry per CDR3 protein. The data hold fewer than 800,000 distinct CDR3 sequences, with 49% observed a single time. This clonotype appeared many times. The junction differs from germline at one of its ends, possibly a read error. The CDR3 runs 11 residues. Germline V gene sequence: CDR1 GTSNPN, CDR2 SVGIG (reference sequence).

This TCR was recovered from a woman aged 55-69 years in good health. Specimen: blood. The chain has TRBV30 and TRBJ1-2, with D hard to call. CDR3 protein: CAGSDDGGYTF. The CDR3 bases are TGTGCCGGGAGTGACGACGGTGGCTACACCTTC.